This T cell receptor (beta chain) was retrieved from a study of T cells after posttransplantation cyclophosphamide. General observations from the study: Later blood repertoires were often dominated by clones from the donor CD8+ memory compartment. Recipient CMV seropositivity and CMV reactivation strongly tracked TRB clonality. Skin or GI-infiltrating T cells shared few TRB sequences with blood.

The data were produced by immunoSEQ multiplex PCR, yet TCRdb's version contains in-frame clones alone and is incomplete. The sample includes roughly 14,000 clones, none of them occurring once. J lost 0 bases, V lost 8 bases, and 1 base had no gene match. CDR1 is SEHNR, CDR2 FQNEAQ, per germline (reference sequence). CDR3 size: 12 residues. A marrow graft followed busulfan-fludarabine conditioning, with cyclophosphamide on days +3 and +4. There are many counts of this clone. Antigen unknown. The chain combines TRBV7-9 with TRBJ2-7; 7 positions match TRBD1. The specimen was PBMCs, collected more than 1,000 days after allogeneic stem cell transplant with posttransplant cyclophosphamide. This TCR was recovered from a female patient aged 40-49 years who received an allogeneic stem cell transplant from a related donor, was CMV-positive, and had no GVHD. Some of the T cells might come from the graft donor. CDR3 bases: TGTGCCAGCGACAGGGACTCCTACGAGCAGTACTTC. Amino acid sequence: CASDRDSYEQYF.